This TCR beta chain was sequenced for a study of blood T cell repertoires in COVID-19 (TCRdb year 2020). With respect to the entire study: Collaborator samples came from the United States, Italy and Spain and covered acute and convalescent phases of COVID-19. The prospective study material was composed of cDNA or gDNA derived from T cells, B-cell-depleted T cells, or PBMCs. Deeply sampled blood TCRbeta repertoires from subjects exposed to, actively infected with, or recovered from COVID-19 were included in the dataset. The repertoires were released in a freely available public database meant as a resource for research on the immune response to SARS-CoV-2. The samples were drawn from two sources: the first 160 participants of the ongoing ImmuneRACE study, and 950 to 1,500 subjects contributed by 6 global collaborators. The sample metadata nearly always contained a de-identified subject ID, COVID-19 status, age in years and sex. Where available, HLA class I and class II types were taken from metadata supplied by the sample provider and were not determined by assay-based typing. Beyond this particular receptor, the publication reports: Clinical and demographic metadata were provided uncurated, with the amount varying by source and participant.

V trim: 7 bases; J trim: 5 bases; unmatched bases: 14. From cysteine to phenylalanine, the CDR3 is 17 amino acids long. Only the CDR3 portion is preserved as DNA: 51 bases, with reading frame beginning at the first base. Taken from the germline V gene, the CDR1 and CDR2 loops are SGHVS and FQNEAQ. TCRbeta CDR3 regions were amplified from genomic DNA by means of the immunoSEQ Assay, a bias-controlled multiplex PCR. Under the source paper's analysis protocol: The number of nucleated cells in each sample was estimated by amplification of reference gene primers within the assay. Sequence reads were collapsed and filtered to measure the absolute abundance of every unique TCRbeta CDR3 rearrangement. For each sample, productive Simpson clonality was calculated as the square root of Simpson's diversity index across productive rearrangements. TCRdb took over this immuneACCESS table, retaining in-frame rearrangements with V and J assigned. Such tables are incomplete; in checked studies, under half of the missing clones stem from an unresolved V gene, and the remainder is unexplained. V and J calls plus clone size are reproduced from that table; the DNA served to infer D and trimming. The sample table lists about 49,000 clones, roughly four fifths of them with a count of one. The ten largest clones represent about 2.7% of the sample.

Whole blood was collected in K2EDTA tubes by collaborating institutions according to the institutions' own protocols. Collaborator samples were shipped for TCRbeta analysis as frozen whole blood, isolated PBMCs, or DNA extracted from either sample type. About this clone itself: The antigen this receptor binds is unknown. No clone much larger than this one lies a single base away; base qualities are absent.

This receptor was taken from a woman aged 60 to 75 with acute or convalescent COVID-19. This receptor chain uses TRBV7-8 and TRBJ2-7; 13 bases in the middle match TRBD2. Sequences were obtained from peripheral blood. Here is the DNA: TGTGCCAGCACCCGAGGGCGGACTAGCGGGAGATGGGACGAGCAGTACTTC. Translated, this is CASTRGRTSGRWDEQYF.